This T cell receptor (beta chain) was obtained from a study of shared clonotypes between healthy human individuals. Here immunoSEQ multiplex PCR was the method, and the copy in TCRdb shows in-frame clones only, minus some. The sample yields 850,000 to 1,100,000 clones, roughly 80% seen once. Germline V CDR1 and CDR2: SGHTA, FQGNSA. The V and J ends lost 5 bases and 6 bases, in that order; junction bases with no gene match: 8. The CDR3 sequence is 15 residues long. Input material: memory CD4+ T cells from PBMCs. Described subset: CD45RA-negative fraction. V gene TRBV7-2 combines with J gene TRBJ2-3, with TRBD2 identical over 10 bases. The receptor was derived from a man aged 18-30 years in good health. Some clones in this sample may be carry-over from other donors' samples. In DNA, the CDR3 is TGTGCCAGCAGCCCACTAGCGGGATACGGGGATACGCAGTATTTT. Its protein product is CASSPLAGYGDTQYF.